This TCR beta chain was recorded in a study of T cell clonotyping in hematopoietic cell transplantation. Findings and caveats of the study: CD4 and CD8 repertoire contributions could not be separated without sorting. Broader posttransplant TCR repertoire diversity was predicted by graft donor and pretransplant recipient Inverse Simpson Index values. Pathologically expanded recipient clonotypes increased progressively from day 30 to day 180 as diversity fell. Few recipient clonotypes overlapped donors; over 97% were de novo at given depth.

Of note for this clone: Its antigen is not known.

Using immunoSEQ multiplex PCR, the repertoire was profiled, and TCRdb retains in-frame clones only, with some absent. The sample carries approximately 9,000 clones, 60% to 80% recorded once. Germline V gene sequence: CDR1 MNHEY, CDR2 SVGAGI. The CDR3 consists of 15 residues. Trimming at V came to 2 bases and at J to 7 bases, leaving 8 bases not matched to a gene. Sequenced here: peripheral blood mononuclear cells, sampled 180 days after allogeneic stem cell transplant. This clonotype was sampled from a female patient aged 50-59 years who had an allogeneic stem cell transplant from a related donor, so the T cells may come from the graft donor. Some clones in this sample may be carry-over from other donors' samples. V and J are TRBV6-5 and TRBJ1-2, with 9 nucleotides matching TRBD1. The CDR3 sequence: CASSYEKQGAGGYTF. The CDR3 nucleotides read TGTGCCAGCAGTTACGAGAAACAGGGGGCAGGTGGCTACACCTTC.